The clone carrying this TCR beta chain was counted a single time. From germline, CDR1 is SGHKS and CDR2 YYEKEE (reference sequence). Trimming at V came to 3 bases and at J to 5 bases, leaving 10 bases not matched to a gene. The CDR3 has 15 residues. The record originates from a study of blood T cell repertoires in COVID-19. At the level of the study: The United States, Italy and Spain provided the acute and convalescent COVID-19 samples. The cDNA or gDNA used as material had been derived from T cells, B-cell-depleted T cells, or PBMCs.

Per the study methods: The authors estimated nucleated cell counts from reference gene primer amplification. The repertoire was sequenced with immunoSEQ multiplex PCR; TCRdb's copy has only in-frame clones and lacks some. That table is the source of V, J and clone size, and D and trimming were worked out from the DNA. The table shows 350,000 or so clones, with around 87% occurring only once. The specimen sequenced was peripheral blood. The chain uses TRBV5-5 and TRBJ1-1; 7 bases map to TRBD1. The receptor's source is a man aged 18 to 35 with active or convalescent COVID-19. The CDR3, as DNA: TGTGCCAGCAGCTCTAACAGGGGAACTGGGACTGAAGCTTTCTTT. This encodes CASSSNRGTGTEAFF. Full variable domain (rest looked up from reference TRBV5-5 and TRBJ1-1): DAGVTQSPTHLIKTRGQQVTLRCSPISGHKSVSWYQQVLGQGPQFIFQYYEKEERGRGNFPDRFSARQFPNYSSELNVNALLLGDSALYLCASSSNRGTGTEAFFGQGTRLTVV.